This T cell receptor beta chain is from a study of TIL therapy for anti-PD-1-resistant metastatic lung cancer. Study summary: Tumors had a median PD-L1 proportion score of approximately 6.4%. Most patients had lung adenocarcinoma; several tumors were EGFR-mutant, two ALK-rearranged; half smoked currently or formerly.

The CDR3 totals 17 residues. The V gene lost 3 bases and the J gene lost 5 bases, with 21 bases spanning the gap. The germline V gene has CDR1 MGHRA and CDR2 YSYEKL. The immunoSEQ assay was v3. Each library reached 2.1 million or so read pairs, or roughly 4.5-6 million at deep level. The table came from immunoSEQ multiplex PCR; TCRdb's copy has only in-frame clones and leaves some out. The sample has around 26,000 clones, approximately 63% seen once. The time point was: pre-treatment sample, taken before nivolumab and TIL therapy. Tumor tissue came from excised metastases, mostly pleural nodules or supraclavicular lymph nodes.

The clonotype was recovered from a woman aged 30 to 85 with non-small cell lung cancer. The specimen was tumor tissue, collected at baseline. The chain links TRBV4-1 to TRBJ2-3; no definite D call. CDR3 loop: CASSHPDPGLRGDTQYF. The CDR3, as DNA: TGCGCCAGCAGCCACCCTGATCCGGGCCTACGTGGAGATACGCAGTATTTT.